Below, 30 T cell receptor beta chains from the same sample are listed, as sequenced in a study of human T cells and chemical hapten exposure. TCRdb re-called the RACE reads through MiXCR, storing one row per CDR3 protein. The table shows some 84,000 distinct CDR3 sequences, with 10% to 12% occurring only once. Time point indicated: patch test 3, about 24 weeks after DPC sensitization. Treatment denoted: therapeutic diphenylcyclopropenone sensitization with weekly scalp DPC. Source: whole blood, taken in connection with sensitization to the hapten diphenylcyclopropenone (DPC). The origin of the receptors is a woman in her forties or fifties with alopecia areata. Some clones in this sample may be carry-over from other donors' samples.

This chain joins TRBV7-6 and TRBJ2-6, with D possibly TRBD1 on 5 matching bases. The CDR3 contains 18 residues. The V gene's germline CDR1 is SGHVS and CDR2 FNYEAQ. The V end was cut by 4 bases, the J end by 0 bases, with 16 bases between. The DNA for the CDR3 is TGTGCCAGCAGCTCCCCATCGACAGATAGCTCTGGGGCCAACGTCCTGACTTTC. Protein: CASSSPSTDSSGANVLTF.

This clonotype was seen ten or more times. The chain has TRBV29-1 and TRBJ2-5, with 9 bases that match TRBD1. V was clipped by 6 bases and J by 4 bases; unmatched bases: 9. The CDR3 consists of 14 residues. CDR1 is SQVTM and CDR2 is ANQGSEA in the germline V gene. In DNA form, the CDR3 reads TGCAGCGTAGTTACAGGGGGCGCCCGAGAGACCCAGTACTTC. This encodes CSVVTGGARETQYF. The full variable domain, its missing parts supplied by reference TRBV29-1 and TRBJ2-5, is SAVISQKPSRDICQRGTSLTIQCQVDSQVTMMFWYRQQPGQSLTLIATANQGSEATYESGFVIDKFPISRPNLTFSTLTVSNMSPEDSSIYLCSVVTGGARETQYFGPGTRLLVL.

Many counts were recorded for this clonotype. The CDR3 DNA follows: TGTGCCAGCAGCCCCCCGACCCCCTACGAGCAGTACTTC. It yields the protein CASSPPTPYEQYF. V is TRBV3-1 and J is TRBJ2-7; D is unresolved. Germline CDR1 is LGHDT and CDR2 is YNNKEL (reference sequence). This CDR3 is 13 amino acids long. Trimming cost V 4 bases and J 2 bases, with 9 bases left between them.

The V call is TRBV4-1, the J call TRBJ2-7; 13 bases are a match to TRBD2. The CDR3 has 16 residues. The V and J ends lost 3 bases and 5 bases, in that order; junction bases with no gene match: 7. Germline V gives CDR1 MGHRA, CDR2 YSYEKL. The CDR3: CASSQGTSGTDHEQYF. As DNA, the CDR3 is TGCGCCAGCAGCCAGGGGACTAGCGGGACGGACCACGAGCAGTACTTC.

The sample holds many counts of this clonotype. The V call is TRBV6-5, the J call TRBJ1-2, with 8 positions matching TRBD1. The length of the CDR3 is 14 residues. Germline V CDR1 and CDR2: MNHEY, SVGAGI. With 5 bases clipped from V and 0 bases from J, the junction kept 2 bases outside the gene matches. The CDR3 DNA is TGTGCCAGCAGTCGGACAGGGACTAACTATGGCTACACCTTC. Its translation: CASSRTGTNYGYTF.

In the case of this clonotype: A much larger clone sits a single nucleotide away, making a read error possible. This chain joins TRBV2 and TRBJ2-5, with 8 bases identical to TRBD1. This CDR3 spans 15 amino acids. Trimming removed 7 bases from V and 6 bases from J; junction bases left unmatched: 13. Germline lookup yields CDR1 SNHLY and CDR2 FYNNEI. The CDR3 DNA is TGTGCCAGCACGATGGGACAGGAGAGGTCACAGACCCAGTACTTC. Translating gives CASTMGQERSQTQYF.

Many counts were recorded for this clonotype. This chain links TRBV28 with TRBJ2-2; unclear D gene. This CDR3 has 15 amino acids. The V and J ends lost 5 bases and 0 bases respectively, with 10 bases between them. Germline CDR1 and CDR2: MDHEN and SYDVKM. The CDR3 reads CASSIGGPNTGELFF. In DNA form, the CDR3 reads TGTGCCAGCAGTATTGGCGGACCGAACACCGGGGAGCTGTTTTTT.

This chain links TRBV24-1 with TRBJ2-1, with D possibly matching TRBD2 (6 bases). CDR1 is KGHDR and CDR2 is SFDVKD in the germline V gene. The V gene lost 4 bases and the J gene lost 5 bases, with 23 bases spanning the gap. This CDR3 comprises 18 residues. The CDR3 reads CATSEGGAGPSPHNEQFF. The CDR3, as DNA: TGTGCCACCAGTGAAGGAGGGGCGGGCCCATCCCCCCACAATGAGCAGTTCTTC.

The sample holds one count of this clonotype. This chain links TRBV20-1 with TRBJ2-7; D may match TRBD1 or TRBD2 (5 bases each). The ends were cut back, 4 bases at V and 5 bases at J, with 21 bases in the middle. Germline CDR1 reads DFQATT; CDR2 reads SNEGSKA (reference sequence). This CDR3 has 15 residues. CDR3 amino acids: CSANPRRGKANEQYF. The CDR3 DNA reads as TGCAGTGCTAACCCCCGTCGGGGCAAGGCCAACGAGCAGTACTTC.

This clonotype showed up just a few times. The V gene is TRBV7-9, the J gene TRBJ2-1; 7 positions match TRBD2. Looked up from germline, CDR1 is SEHNR and CDR2 is FQNEAQ (reference sequence). Trimming took 1 base from V and 0 from J; bases not matched to a gene: 3. The CDR3 covers 16 residues. In nucleotides, the CDR3 is TGTGCCAGCAGCTTAGAGGGCGGGAGCTCCTACAATGAGCAGTTCTTC. This encodes CASSLEGGSSYNEQFF. The variable domain in full, completed from reference TRBV7-9 and TRBJ2-1, reads DTGVSQNPRHKITKRGQNVTFRCDPISEHNRLYWYRQTLGQGPEFLTYFQNEAQLEKSRLLSDRFSAERPKGSFSTLEIQRTEQGDSAMYLCASSLEGGSSYNEQFFGPGTRLTVL.

This clonotype turned up a few times. The V call is TRBV29-1, the J call TRBJ2-7; 10 bases line up with TRBD2. CDR1 is SQVTM, CDR2 ANQGSEA, per germline. V was pared by 2 bases and J by 2 bases, with 6 bases of the junction left unmatched. This CDR3 spans 15 amino acids. The CDR3 DNA reads TGCAGCGTTGAAAAGGGAGCGGGAGGGACCTACGAGCAGTACTTC. Translating it yields CSVEKGAGGTYEQYF.

This sequence joins TRBV6-2 or TRBV6-3 and TRBJ1-1, with D unclear. The CDR3 contains 13 residues. V shed 2 bases and J shed 0 bases, with 4 bases lying between them. The germline V gene has CDR1 MNHEY and CDR2 SVGEGT. CDR3 region: CASSYPMNTEAFF. The CDR3 DNA reads as TGTGCCAGCAGTTACCCCATGAACACTGAAGCTTTCTTT.

The rearrangement links TRBV7-9 to TRBJ1-1, with 10 bases aligning to TRBD1. The CDR3 is 13 amino acids. J lost 12 bases, V lost 0 bases, and 4 bases had no gene match. The germline CDR1 and CDR2 sequences are SEHNR and FQNEAQ (reference sequence). CDR3 DNA sequence: TGTGCCAGCAGCTTAGCCGGGACAGGGGAGACTTTCTTT. This gives the protein CASSLAGTGETFF.

As to this clonotype: A much larger clone sits a single nucleotide away, making a read error possible. The V call is TRBV6-6, the J call TRBJ1-6, with D possibly being TRBD1 (6 bases). This CDR3 comprises 14 residues. Looked up from germline, CDR1 is MNHNY and CDR2 is SVGAGI (reference sequence). Trimming took 7 bases from V and 6 from J, leaving 13 bases between them. The CDR3 region has the DNA TGTGCCAGCATAGGGGACACCCCTAATTCACCCCTCCACTTT. Translated: CASIGDTPNSPLHF.

Ten or more counts support this clonotype. The chain uses TRBV28 and TRBJ1-5, with a tentative D call TRBD1 (5 bases). Germline V gene lookup returns CDR1 MDHEN and CDR2 SYDVKM. CDR3 size: 15 residues. V was trimmed by 3 bases and J by 0 bases, leaving 9 bases between them. CDR3: CASSLGTASNQPQHF. CDR3 nucleotides: TGTGCCAGCAGTTTGGGGACGGCTAGCAATCAGCCCCAGCATTTT.

This clonotype was seen ten or more times. The chain joins TRBV7-2 to TRBJ2-3; 7 bases fit TRBD1. Germline V gene sequence: CDR1 SGHTA, CDR2 FQGNSA. The length of the CDR3 is 15 residues. The V gene end was trimmed by 6 bases and the J gene end by 3 bases; junction bases not matched to a gene: 9. CDR3 sequence reads: CASRPNRGGTDTQYF. The DNA of the CDR3 is TGTGCCAGCAGACCTAACAGGGGCGGAACAGATACGCAGTATTTT.

This clonotype has at least ten counts. The chain has TRBV7-9 and TRBJ1-1; 7 bases line up with TRBD1. The V segment lost 5 bases and the J segment 3 bases; nucleotides outside the gene matches: 6. Germline-derived CDR1 and CDR2 are SEHNR and FQNEAQ (reference sequence). This CDR3 contains 14 residues. CDR3 in DNA: TGTGCCAGCAGCCCCCTGGGACAGCACACTGAAGCTTTCTTT. This encodes CASSPLGQHTEAFF.

At least ten counts were recorded for this clonotype. This chain joins TRBV30 and TRBJ1-5; 8 positions agree with TRBD1. The trim removed 2 bases at V and 0 bases at J, leaving 3 bases unmatched. CDR1 and CDR2 (germline): GTSNPN, SVGIG (reference sequence). CDR3 length equals 15 residues. In nucleotides, the CDR3 is TGTGCCTGGAGTCCAGGGGGCTATAGCAATCAGCCCCAGCATTTT. Protein: CAWSPGGYSNQPQHF.

This clonotype was observed many times. The CDR3, as DNA: TGCAGTGCTAGAGATAGAAAGGGTGGTCAGCCCCAGCATTTT. Its protein is CSARDRKGGQPQHF. This chain links TRBV20-1 with TRBJ1-5; unclear D gene. The CDR3 sequence is 14 residues long. With 0 bases removed from V and 6 bases from J, the gap between germline ends came to 12 bases. Germline loops: CDR1 DFQATT, CDR2 SNEGSKA (reference sequence).

This clonotype came up many times. This chain connects TRBV20-1 to TRBJ2-7; D could derive from TRBD1 or TRBD2 (6 bases each). The length of the CDR3 is 14 residues. Germline V gene lookup returns CDR1 DFQATT and CDR2 SNEGSKA (reference sequence). V was trimmed by 3 bases and J by 0 bases, leaving 12 bases between them. CDR3 sequence: CSASRGAGSYEQYF. In nucleotides, the CDR3 is TGCAGTGCTAGTAGGGGGGCCGGCTCCTACGAGCAGTACTTC.

In its sample, this clonotype was seen many times. This rearrangement joins TRBV20-1 to TRBJ2-7; 9 bases are shared with TRBD1. With V trimmed by 4 bases and J by 1 base, 5 bases remained unmatched. The CDR3 has 14 amino acids. Germline assignment: CDR1 DFQATT and CDR2 SNEGSKA (reference sequence). The chain's CDR3 is CSANADRGSYEQYF. The DNA of the CDR3 is TGCAGTGCTAATGCGGACAGGGGTTCCTACGAGCAGTACTTC.

This clonotype occurred many times. The chain joins TRBV5-1 to TRBJ1-1, with D maybe TRBD1 (6 bases). CDR3 length: 15 amino acids. V was cut by 0 bases and J by 1 base, with 10 bases left in between. Germline CDR1 SGHRS, CDR2 YFSETQ. The CDR3 DNA sequence: TGCGCCAGCAGCTTGGGGCTCAGGGGGAACACTGAAGCTTTCTTT. Translating gives CASSLGLRGNTEAFF.

V gene TRBV3-1 combines with J gene TRBJ2-5, with 15 bases that match TRBD2. Germline V lookup: CDR1 LGHDT, CDR2 YNNKEL (reference sequence). With 7 bases clipped from V and 5 bases from J, the junction kept 5 bases outside the gene matches. The CDR3 is 15 amino acids. The CDR3 DNA sequence: TGTGCCAGCATTGGACTAGCGGGAGGGCCTGAGACCCAGTACTTC. Residues: CASIGLAGGPETQYF.

This clonotype was detected many times. The rearrangement links TRBV2 to TRBJ2-3; perhaps TRBD2 as D (6 bases). V lost 4 bases to trimming and J lost 0 bases, with 8 bases between them. The CDR3 contains 14 residues. CDR1 is SNHLY and CDR2 is FYNNEI in the germline V gene. For the CDR3, the DNA is TGTGCCAGCAGTGTGGGGACTAGCACAGATACGCAGTATTTT. Translated, it gives CASSVGTSTDTQYF.

The V gene is TRBV2, the J gene TRBJ2-7, with 7 nucleotides matching TRBD1. The trim removed 6 bases at V and 5 bases at J, leaving 4 bases unmatched. The CDR3 has 12 amino acids. Germline CDR1 reads SNHLY; CDR2 reads FYNNEI. CDR3 loop: CASRDRIHEQYF. CDR3 nucleotides: TGTGCCAGCAGGGACAGGATCCACGAGCAGTACTTC.

This clonotype was counted many times. This sequence joins TRBV6-2 or TRBV6-3 and TRBJ2-1; the D call may be TRBD1 or TRBD2 (6 bases each). CDR3 size: 15 residues. V was clipped by 7 bases and J by 5 bases, with 18 bases between them. In germline, CDR1 is MNHEY, CDR2 SVGEGT. The CDR3 reads CASNRAGTGNNEQFF. The CDR3 DNA sequence: TGTGCCAGCAACAGGGCGGGGACGGGGAACAATGAGCAGTTCTTC.

J is TRBJ2-7 and V is TRBV5-4, with D perhaps matching TRBD1 or TRBD2 (5 bases each). V lost 0 bases and J 9 bases, leaving 13 bases between the germline ends. The CDR3 spans 13 residues. The germline V gene encodes CDR1 SGHNT and CDR2 YYREEE (reference sequence). This CDR3 reads CASSLASGQGQYF. Here the CDR3 DNA reads TGTGCCAGCAGCTTGGCGTCGGGGCAGGGGCAGTACTTC.

V and J are TRBV7-9 and TRBJ2-5; no clear D gene. The germline V gene has CDR1 SEHNR and CDR2 FQNEAQ (reference sequence). The V end was cut by 2 bases, the J end by 10 bases, with 11 bases between. The length of the CDR3 is 12 residues. The CDR3 loop is CASSLYPLLQYF. CDR3 nucleotide sequence: TGTGCCAGCAGCTTATACCCTCTCCTCCAGTACTTC.

At least ten counts were recorded for this clonotype. V is TRBV6-1 and J is TRBJ1-1; D remains ambiguous. The CDR3 extends over 13 amino acids. Germline V gives CDR1 MNHNS, CDR2 SASEGT. The V gene lost 7 bases and the J gene lost 1 base, with 10 bases spanning the gap. Here the CDR3 DNA reads TGTGCCAGCACCCCTTCGTGGAACACTGAAGCTTTCTTT. It specifies CASTPSWNTEAFF.

This clonotype was detected many times. This rearrangement joins TRBV7-9 to TRBJ1-6; D not certain. This CDR3 comprises 15 residues. V lost 1 base and J lost 8, with 12 bases in between. The germline gives CDR1 SEHNR, CDR2 FQNEAQ (reference sequence). The DNA for the CDR3 is TGTGCCAGCAGCTTAGGCACCCTGAGCGATTCACCCCTCCACTTT. Its protein product is CASSLGTLSDSPLHF.